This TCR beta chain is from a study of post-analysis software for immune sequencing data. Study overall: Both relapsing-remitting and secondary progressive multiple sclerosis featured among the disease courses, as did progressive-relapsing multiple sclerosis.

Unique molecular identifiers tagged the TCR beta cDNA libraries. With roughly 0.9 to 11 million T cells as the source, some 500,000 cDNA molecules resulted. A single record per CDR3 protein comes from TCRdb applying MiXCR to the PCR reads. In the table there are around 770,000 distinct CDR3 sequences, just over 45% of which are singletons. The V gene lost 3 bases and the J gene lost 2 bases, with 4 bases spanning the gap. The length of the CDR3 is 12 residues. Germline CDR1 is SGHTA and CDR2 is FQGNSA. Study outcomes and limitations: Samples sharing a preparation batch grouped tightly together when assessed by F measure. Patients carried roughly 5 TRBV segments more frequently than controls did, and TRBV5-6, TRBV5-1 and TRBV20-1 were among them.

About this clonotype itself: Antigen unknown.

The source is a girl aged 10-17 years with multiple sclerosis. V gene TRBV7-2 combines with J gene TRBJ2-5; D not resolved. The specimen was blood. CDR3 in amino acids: CASSFKQETQYF. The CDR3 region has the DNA TGTGCCAGCAGCTTTAAACAAGAGACCCAGTACTTC.